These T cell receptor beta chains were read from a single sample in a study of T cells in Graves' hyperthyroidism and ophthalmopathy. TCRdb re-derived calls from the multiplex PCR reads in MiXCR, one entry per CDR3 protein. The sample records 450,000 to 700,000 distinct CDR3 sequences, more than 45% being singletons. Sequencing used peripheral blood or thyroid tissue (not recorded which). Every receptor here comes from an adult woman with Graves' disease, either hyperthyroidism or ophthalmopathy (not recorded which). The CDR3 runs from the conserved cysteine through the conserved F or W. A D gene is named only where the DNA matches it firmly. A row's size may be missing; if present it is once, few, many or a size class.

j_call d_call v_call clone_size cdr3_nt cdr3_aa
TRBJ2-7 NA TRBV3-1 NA TGTGCCGGCAGCCCCCAAAAGGTTCGCTACGAGCAGTACTTC CAGSPQKVRYEQYF
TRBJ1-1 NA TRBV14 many TGTGCCAGCACTATCGTCGCAGGCATGAACACTGAAGCTTTCTTT CASTIVAGMNTEAFF
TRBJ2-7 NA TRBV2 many TGTGCCAGCAGGACCACCCTCCTTTACTACGAGCAGTACTTC CASRTTLLYYEQYF
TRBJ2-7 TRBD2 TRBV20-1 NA TGCAGTGCTGCCCCAGCGGGAGGATTTCACTCCTACGAGCAGTACTTC CSAAPAGGFHSYEQYF
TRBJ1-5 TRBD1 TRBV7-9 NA TGTGCCAGCAGCGCCGGGACAGGCACTAGCAATCAGCCCCAGCATTTT CASSAGTGTSNQPQHF
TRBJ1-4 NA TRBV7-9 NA TGTGCCAGCAGCTTAGCGGCCGGGAGTGAAAAACTGTTTTTT CASSLAAGSEKLFF
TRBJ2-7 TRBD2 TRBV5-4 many TGTGCCAGCAGCTTCCGGGAGGGCCATTCCGAGCAGTACTTC CASSFREGHSEQYF
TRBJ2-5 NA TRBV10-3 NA TGTGCCATCAGTTTTTCAGTCTTGGGACAAGAGACCCAGTACTTC CAISFSVLGQETQYF
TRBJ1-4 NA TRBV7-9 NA TGTGCCAGCAGCCGTGGGACTGCGGAAAAACTGTTTTTT CASSRGTAEKLFF
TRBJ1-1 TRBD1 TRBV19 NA TGTGCCAGTAGTACTCGGGACAGGGGTATTAACACTGAAGCTTTCTTT CASSTRDRGINTEAFF
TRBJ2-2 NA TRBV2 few TGTGCCAGCACGAGAAGAACAGAGACTACCGGGGAGCTGTTTTTT CASTRRTETTGELFF
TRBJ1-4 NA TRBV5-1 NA TGCGCCAGCAGCCGGGCAACACAGGGCGAAAAACTGTTTTTT CASSRATQGEKLFF
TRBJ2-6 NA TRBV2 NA TGTGCCAGCAGGACCCGGGACACTGGTGCCAACGTCCTGACTTTC CASRTRDTGANVLTF
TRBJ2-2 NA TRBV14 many TGTGCCAGCAGCCCCCTCGGGGGAGTGGTCACCGGGGAGCTGTTTTTT CASSPLGGVVTGELFF
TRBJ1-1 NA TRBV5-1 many TGCGCCAGCAGCGCGAAACAGGGAATGGACACTGAAGCTTTCTTT CASSAKQGMDTEAFF
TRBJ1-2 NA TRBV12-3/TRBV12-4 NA TGTGCCAGCAGTGGGCAAGATGACAGTACCTATGGCTACACCTTC CASSGQDDSTYGYTF
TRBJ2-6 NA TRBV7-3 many TGTGCCAGCAGCCCTGGGAGGACAGTAACGTCTGGGGCCAACGTCCTGACTTTC CASSPGRTVTSGANVLTF
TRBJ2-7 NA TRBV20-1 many TGCAGTGCTATGGGGCCTATGATGCTATACGAGCAGTACTTC CSAMGPMMLYEQYF
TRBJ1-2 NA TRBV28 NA TGTGCCAGCAGTCCCCACACTAGCCCCTATGGCTACACCTTC CASSPHTSPYGYTF
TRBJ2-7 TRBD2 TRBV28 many TGTGCCAGCAGCGAAACACGGGGTAGCGGGACCTACGAGCAGTACTTC CASSETRGSGTYEQYF
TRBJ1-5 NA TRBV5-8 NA TGTGCCAGCAGCTTGGCCAGGGGCGGCAATCGGCCCCAGCATTTT CASSLARGGNRPQHF
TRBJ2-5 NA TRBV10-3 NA TGTGCCATCAGCTCCGGGGCGTCACAAGAGACCCAGTACTTC CAISSGASQETQYF
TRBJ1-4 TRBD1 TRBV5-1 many TGCGCCAGCAGCTTGACCGGACAGGGGGTGACTAATGAAAAACTGTTTTTT CASSLTGQGVTNEKLFF
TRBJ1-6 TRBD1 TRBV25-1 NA TGTGCCAGCAGTGGCGGACAGGGCTTGGCACCCCTCCACTTT CASSGGQGLAPLHF
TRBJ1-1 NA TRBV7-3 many TGTGCCAGCAGCTTAACGCCGGGGCGCGGAGCTTTCTTT CASSLTPGRGAFF
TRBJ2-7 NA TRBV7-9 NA TGTGCCAGCGACAGTCGATCCTACGAGCAGTACTTC CASDSRSYEQYF
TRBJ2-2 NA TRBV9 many TGTGCCAGCAGAGGGGATACCGGGGAGCTGTTTTTT CASRGDTGELFF
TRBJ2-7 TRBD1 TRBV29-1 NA TGCAGCTGTGGGGGACAGGGGGCTTACGAGCAGTACTTC CSCGGQGAYEQYF
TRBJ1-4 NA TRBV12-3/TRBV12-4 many TGTGCCAGCAGTCAACAGGGTGGTGAAAAACTGTTTTTT CASSQQGGEKLFF
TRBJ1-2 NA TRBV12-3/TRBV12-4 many TGTGCCAGCAGTTTGGTACGGGACTATGGCTACACCTTC CASSLVRDYGYTF
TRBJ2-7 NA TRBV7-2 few TGTGCCAGCAGCCGGGGAATGGCCTACGAGCAGTACTTC CASSRGMAYEQYF
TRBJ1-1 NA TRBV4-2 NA TGTGCCAGCAGCCAAGAGTGGTCACAGATGTACACTGAAGCTTTCTTT CASSQEWSQMYTEAFF
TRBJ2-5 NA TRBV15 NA TGTGCCACCAGCAGAGTCCGGCTCGCGGGGCAAGAGACCCAGTACTTC CATSRVRLAGQETQYF
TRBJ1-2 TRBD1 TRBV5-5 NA TGTGCCAGCAGCTTGCAGGACAGGCCTCCTAACACCTTC CASSLQDRPPNTF
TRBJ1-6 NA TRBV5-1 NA TGCGCCAGCAACTACCAGCAGGGAGCCCTCCACTTT CASNYQQGALHF
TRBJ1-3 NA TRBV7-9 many TGTGCCAGCAGCTTAGACGGGAGGACGAGCTCTGGAAACACCATATATTTT CASSLDGRTSSGNTIYF
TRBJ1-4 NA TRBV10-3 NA TGTGCCACCAGGGACGAAGGGGGGAATGAAAAACTGTTTTTT CATRDEGGNEKLFF
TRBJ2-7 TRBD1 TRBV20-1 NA TGCAGTGGGTTCCGGGACAGGGAATCCTACGAGCAGTACTTC CSGFRDRESYEQYF
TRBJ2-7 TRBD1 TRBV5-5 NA TGTGCCAGCAGCTTGTCATTCACAGGGGCTCCCTCCTACGAGCAGTACTTC CASSLSFTGAPSYEQYF
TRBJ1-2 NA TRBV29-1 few TGCAGCGTTGACCCCGGACAGAGCAACTATGGCTACACCTTC CSVDPGQSNYGYTF
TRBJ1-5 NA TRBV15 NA TGTGCCACCAGCAGAGATCAGGCGGAAAATCAGCCCCAGCATTTT CATSRDQAENQPQHF
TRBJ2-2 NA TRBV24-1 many TGTGCCACCAGTCGGCCGGGGGCGAACACCGGGGAGCTGTTTTTT CATSRPGANTGELFF
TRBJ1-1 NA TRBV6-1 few TGTGCCAGCAGTGAATCGTGGGACACCAATGAAGCTTTCTTT CASSESWDTNEAFF
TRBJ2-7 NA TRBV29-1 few TGCAGCGTTGCGTCGGGGGCTTACGAGCAGTACTTC CSVASGAYEQYF
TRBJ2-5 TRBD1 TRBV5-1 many TGCGCCAGCAGCCCCGTGGGACAGGGGAAGGAGACCCAGTACTTC CASSPVGQGKETQYF
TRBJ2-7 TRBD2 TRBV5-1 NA TGCGCCAGCAGCCGGGCCAGTCTCGGACTAGCGGGAGGCCAGTCGCAGTACTTC CASSRASLGLAGGQSQYF
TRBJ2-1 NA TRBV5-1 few TGCGCCAGCAGCTTTGAGGGCTACAATGAGCAGTTCTTC CASSFEGYNEQFF
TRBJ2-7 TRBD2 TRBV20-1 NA TGCAGTGCTACCTTAGCGGGACCCAGCTACGAGCAGTACTTC CSATLAGPSYEQYF
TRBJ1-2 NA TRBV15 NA TGTGCCACCAGCAGTGCTAGTAACGGGGGCGATGGCTACACCTTC CATSSASNGGDGYTF
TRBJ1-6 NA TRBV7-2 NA TGTGCCAGCAGCTTAGCGGAGGGTACGGGTTCACCCCTCCACTTT CASSLAEGTGSPLHF